The sequence of this T cell receptor beta chain was determined in a study of siplizumab effects on memory and regulatory T cells. V was cut by 4 bases and J by 7 bases, with 16 bases left in between. CDR3 length: 15 amino acids. Germline CDR1 and CDR2: SEHNR and FQNEAQ (reference sequence). Comments on this clone: Its specificity is unknown.

Clones were read by immunoSEQ multiplex PCR, and TCRdb kept only the in-frame ones, dropping some. Of 90,000 to 120,000 clones in the sample, 92% were seen once. Study-wide points: Alloreactive sequences from unstimulated CD4+ memory cells fell significantly with siplizumab. There was no confirmation of the suppressive function of proliferating Tregs from siplizumab cultures.

The gene calls are TRBV7-9 and TRBJ2-2; weak D call: TRBD1 (6 bases). The source material was Tregs sorted from blood. The receptor was isolated from a human donor in good health. The CDR3 protein is CASSYQQGISGELFF. The DNA for the CDR3 is TGTGCCAGCAGCTACCAACAGGGAATTAGCGGGGAGCTGTTTTTT.